This passage covers 6 T cell receptor beta chains from one sample sequenced in a study of beta chain features in type 1 diabetes. Every isolated RNA sample was fully reverse transcribed, so sequencing captured expressed TCRB transcripts. Clones were sequenced by immunoSEQ multiplex PCR, and TCRdb holds only the in-frame ones, with some missing. Among some 410,000 clones listed, around 13% were seen once. Material for sequencing was naive CD4+ T cells from blood. These receptors all stem from a man under 40 in good health.

This sequence joins TRBV9 and TRBJ2-2; weak D call: TRBD1 (6 bases). V was pared by 0 bases and J by 3 bases, with 12 bases between. This CDR3 spans 16 amino acids. Germline CDR1 and CDR2: SGDLS and YYNGEE. This CDR3 reads CASSVGRTVHTGELFF. The CDR3 nucleotides read TGTGCCAGCAGCGTAGGTAGGACAGTTCACACCGGGGAGCTGTTTTTT.

The gene calls are TRBV6-1 and TRBJ2-7, with D unclear. V was shortened by 4 bases and J by 0 bases, with 7 bases between the two germline ends. CDR3 size: 13 residues. Germline V gene data show CDR1 as MNHNS and CDR2 as SASEGT. The CDR3 region has the DNA TGTGCCAGCAGTGTTGGTACCTCCTACGAGCAGTACGTC. The encoded protein is CASSVGTSYEQYV.

The CDR3 DNA reads as TGTGCCAGTAGTCCGAGTTCCTACAATGAGCAGTTCTTC. It codes for CASSPSSYNEQFF. This sequence joins TRBV19 and TRBJ2-1; D unclear. CDR3 length: 13 residues. The germline CDR1 and CDR2 sequences are LNHDA and SQIVND (reference sequence). Trimming cost V 5 bases and J 1 base, with 6 bases left between them.

The chain combines TRBV2 with TRBJ1-2; 7 bases are shared with TRBD1. J lost 7 bases, V lost 2 bases, and 7 bases had no gene match. This CDR3 is 14 amino acids long. Germline V lookup: CDR1 SNHLY, CDR2 FYNNEI. As DNA, the CDR3 is TGTGCCAGCAGTGAACGACAGGGTGAATTTGGCTACACCTTC. Amino acid sequence: CASSERQGEFGYTF.

This chain joins TRBV30 and TRBJ1-4, with D unresolved. The V and J ends lost 3 bases and 2 bases respectively, with 10 bases between them. The germline gives CDR1 GTSNPN, CDR2 SVGIG (reference sequence). This CDR3 comprises 14 residues. CDR3 DNA sequence: TGTGCCTGGAGCTGGCAGTTCACTAATGAAAAACTGTTTTTT. Amino acids: CAWSWQFTNEKLFF.

This clone was detected many times. The chain couples TRBV30 to TRBJ2-1; tentative D call: TRBD2 (5 bases). The germline V gene encodes CDR1 GTSNPN and CDR2 SVGIG (reference sequence). This CDR3 region has 12 residues. V was trimmed by 0 bases and J by 12 bases, leaving 12 bases between them. In DNA form, the CDR3 reads TGTGCCTGGAGTGTAGAGGGAGTGCCGCAGTTCTTC. It is translated as CAWSVEGVPQFF.